Following are 20 T cell receptor beta chains from one sample sequenced in a study of beta chain features in type 1 diabetes. Findings and caveats of the study: Shorter TCRB CDR3s, moderately but significantly so, marked every one of the four CD4+ subsets in Type 1 diabetes patients.

Their specific antigens are unknown. Expressed TCRB transcripts were sequenced because the isolated RNA had all been reverse transcribed beforehand. TCRdb's table, derived via immunoSEQ multiplex PCR, lists solely in-frame clones and lacks some. The repertoire consists of 100,000 to 150,000 clones, with 9% occurring once and the leading ten covering 0.7% to 0.85%. The sample consisted of central memory CD4+ T cells from blood. These receptor sequences come from a man aged 25-45 years with type 1 diabetes.

This clone was found a few times. The chain uses TRBV4-2 and TRBJ2-1; a weak D match, TRBD2 (6 bases). The V end was cut by 7 bases, the J end by 4 bases, with 11 bases between. This CDR3 spans 13 amino acids. Germline V lookup: CDR1 LGHNA, CDR2 YNFKEQ. The CDR3 loop reads CASTVGGYNEQFF. CDR3 bases: TGTGCCAGCACGGTGGGGGGATACAATGAGCAGTTCTTC.

In its sample, this clone was seen a few times. The chain is built from TRBV18 and TRBJ1-5; D is unclear. The CDR3 extends over 13 amino acids. Germline loops: CDR1 KGHSH, CDR2 LQKENI. The ends were cut back, 4 bases at V and 7 bases at J, with 11 bases in the middle. CDR3 protein: CASSQGGEQPQHF. CDR3 coding DNA: TGTGCCAGCTCACAGGGAGGAGAACAGCCCCAGCATTTT. The full variable domain, rest sourced from reference TRBV18 and TRBJ1-5, is NAGVMQNPRHLVRRRGQEARLRCSPMKGHSHVYWYRQLPEEGLKFMVYLQKENIIDESGMPKERFSAEFPKEGPSILRIQQVVRGDSAAYFCASSQGGEQPQHFGDGTRLSIL.

The V and J genes are TRBV5-1 and TRBJ1-6, with 7 nucleotides matching TRBD1. The germline CDR1 and CDR2 sequences are SGHRS and YFSETQ. The CDR3 is made up of 15 amino acids. V shed 3 bases, J shed 7 bases, and the junction held 7 bases outside the gene matches. The CDR3 DNA reads TGCGCCAGCAGCTCTTGGGACAGCCTAAATTCACCCCTCCACTTT. This codes for CASSSWDSLNSPLHF.

This clone turned up a few times. The chain is built from TRBV5-1 and TRBJ2-3; 11 bases fit TRBD2. The CDR3 has 16 residues. V shed 5 bases, J shed 2 bases, and the junction held 7 bases outside the gene matches. The V gene's germline CDR1 is SGHRS and CDR2 YFSETQ. The CDR3 bases are TGCGCCAGCAGGACTAGCGGGGATCCTGTCACAGATACGCAGTATTTT. Its protein product is CASRTSGDPVTDTQYF.

V gene TRBV7-2 combines with J gene TRBJ2-5; the match to TRBD1 covers 9 bases. CDR1 is SGHTA, CDR2 FQGNSA, per germline. This CDR3 has 16 amino acids. V lost 2 bases to trimming and J lost 4 bases; unmatched junction nucleotides: 8. This CDR3 is CASSLMGQGGRETQYF. CDR3 nucleotide sequence: TGTGCCAGCAGCTTAATGGGACAGGGAGGACGAGAGACCCAGTACTTC.

V usage is TRBV30 and J usage is TRBJ1-6; D not resolved. Germline lookup yields CDR1 GTSNPN and CDR2 SVGIG (reference sequence). The V end was cut by 0 bases, the J end by 5 bases, with 8 bases between. The length of the CDR3 is 14 residues. The CDR3 bases are TGTGCCTGGAGTGTTACAGATAATAATTCACCCCTCCACTTT. It codes for CAWSVTDNNSPLHF.

The chain recombines TRBV4-3 with TRBJ1-1; no reliable D call. Germline V gene lookup returns CDR1 LGHNA and CDR2 YSLEER. The germline V and J ends were trimmed by 1 base and 1 base, with 10 bases remaining between them. This CDR3 spans 15 amino acids. CDR3 nucleotide sequence: TGCGCCAGCAGCCAAGCGGACCGGGAGAACACTGAAGCTTTCTTT. As protein: CASSQADRENTEAFF.

The chain recombines TRBV4-1 with TRBJ2-5; TRBD1 aligns across 7 bases. The CDR3 contains 15 residues. Trimming cost V 0 bases and J 4 bases; bases outside gene matches: 5. From germline, CDR1 is MGHRA and CDR2 YSYEKL. The CDR3 loop reads CASSQDRHRGETQYF. DNA for the CDR3: TGCGCCAGCAGCCAAGATCGACACAGGGGAGAGACCCAGTACTTC.

This clone was detected many times. This chain links TRBV29-1 with TRBJ2-3; D possibly corresponds to TRBD2 (6 bases). Trimming left V 3 bases short and J 0 bases short, with 16 bases between. CDR1 is SQVTM, CDR2 ANQGSEA, per germline. The CDR3 runs to 16 residues. The CDR3 reads CSVEGFPGLSTDTQYF. As DNA, the CDR3 is TGCAGCGTTGAGGGGTTCCCGGGACTGAGCACAGATACGCAGTATTTT.

The chain carries TRBV6-1 and TRBJ2-2; tentatively, D is TRBD1 (6 bases). Trimming took 2 bases from V and 6 from J, leaving 7 bases between them. The germline V gene has CDR1 MNHNS and CDR2 SASEGT. This CDR3 comprises 13 residues. The CDR3 is CASSEYRAGELFF. CDR3 DNA sequence: TGTGCCAGCAGTGAATACAGGGCCGGGGAGCTGTTTTTT.

The gene calls are TRBV19 and TRBJ2-1; 7 bases map to TRBD1. This CDR3 spans 16 amino acids. Germline CDR1 reads LNHDA; CDR2 reads SQIVND (reference sequence). V shed 4 bases and J 0 bases; nucleotides not matched to a gene: 6. The CDR3 spells CASSRIQGSSYNEQFF. The CDR3 DNA sequence: TGTGCCAGTAGTAGAATACAGGGGAGCTCCTACAATGAGCAGTTCTTC.

This clone appeared a few times. As DNA, the CDR3 is TGCAGCGTTGGCGGGGGACTGGGCACTGAAGCTTTCTTT. Protein sequence: CSVGGGLGTEAFF. The V and J genes are TRBV29-1 and TRBJ1-1, with D perhaps matching TRBD1 (5 bases). The CDR3 runs to 13 residues. Germline values: CDR1 SQVTM, CDR2 ANQGSEA. V was pared by 4 bases and J by 4 bases, with 13 bases between.

About this clone itself: This clone may be a read error of a much larger clone one base away. This sequence joins TRBV4-2 and TRBJ2-3, with D uncertain. Germline-derived CDR1 and CDR2 are LGHNA and YNFKEQ. Between the trimmed V and J ends, which lost 4 bases and 1 base, there was a span of 15 bases. The CDR3 sequence is 16 residues long. The CDR3 loop reads CASSPGPLSGTDTQYF. CDR3 coding DNA: TGTGCCAGCAGCCCCGGTCCCTTGTCTGGCACAGATACGCAGTATTTT.

The rearrangement links TRBV2 to TRBJ2-6, with TRBD1 as a possible D gene (6 bases). Looked up from germline, CDR1 is SNHLY and CDR2 is FYNNEI. V lost 8 bases and J lost 0, with 11 bases in between. The CDR3 is 15 residues long. In DNA, the CDR3 is TGTGCCAGCTCAGGGGCATTCTCTGGGGCCAACGTCCTGACTTTC. This encodes CASSGAFSGANVLTF.

There are a few counts of this clone. The chain is built from TRBV6-6 and TRBJ2-7; the D gene is possibly TRBD2 (5 bases). The CDR3 contains 15 residues. Between the trimmed V and J ends, which lost 0 bases and 3 bases, there was a span of 12 bases. Germline-derived CDR1 and CDR2 are MNHNY and SVGAGI (reference sequence). The CDR3 sequence is CASSYSSGSGYEQYF. The DNA for the CDR3 is TGTGCCAGCAGTTACTCATCGGGGAGCGGCTACGAGCAGTACTTC.

This clone was counted only a few times. The V gene is TRBV7-9, the J gene TRBJ1-2, with 8 bases lining up with TRBD1. The length of the CDR3 is 13 residues. Per germline, CDR1 SEHNR and CDR2 FQNEAQ (reference sequence). V lost 7 bases to trimming and J lost 5 bases; unmatched junction nucleotides: 6. This CDR3 is CASTDRGGYGYTF. CDR3 DNA sequence: TGTGCCAGCACCGACAGGGGAGGGTATGGCTACACCTTC.

The V gene is TRBV4-3, the J gene TRBJ2-5; D might be TRBD2 (5 bases). The CDR3 runs to 14 residues. V dropped 0 bases and J dropped 2 bases, with 7 bases sitting between them. Germline V gene data show CDR1 as LGHNA and CDR2 as YSLEER. The CDR3 here is CASSQDRRQETQYF. DNA of the CDR3: TGCGCCAGCAGCCAAGATAGGAGGCAAGAGACCCAGTACTTC.

This clone was recorded a few times. This sequence joins TRBV4-1 and TRBJ2-1; D gene unclear. The CDR3 runs to 15 residues. Germline CDR1 and CDR2: MGHRA and YSYEKL. With 0 bases removed from V and 8 bases from J, the gap between germline ends came to 14 bases. CDR3 nucleotides: TGCGCCAGCAGCCAAGATGAGGTCCCGACGTATGAGCAGTTCTTC. Protein: CASSQDEVPTYEQFF.

The gene calls are TRBV28 and TRBJ2-5; tentatively, D is TRBD2 (7 bases). The V end was cut by 7 bases, the J end by 5 bases, with 20 bases between. The length of the CDR3 is 15 residues. The germline V gene encodes CDR1 MDHEN and CDR2 SYDVKM. CDR3 residues: CASTGGGGPRETQYF. The CDR3 DNA is TGTGCCAGCACCGGAGGGGGGGGACCACGGGAGACCCAGTACTTC.

This clone was seen only a few times. This rearrangement joins TRBV5-1 to TRBJ2-1, with 10 bases aligning to TRBD2. There are 15 residues in the CDR3. Germline V gene sequence: CDR1 SGHRS, CDR2 YFSETQ. V lost 0 bases and J lost 8; bases outside the gene matches: 5. The CDR3 sequence is CASSLERGGFDEQFF. The CDR3 DNA reads as TGCGCCAGCAGCTTGGAGCGGGGGGGCTTCGATGAGCAGTTCTTC.